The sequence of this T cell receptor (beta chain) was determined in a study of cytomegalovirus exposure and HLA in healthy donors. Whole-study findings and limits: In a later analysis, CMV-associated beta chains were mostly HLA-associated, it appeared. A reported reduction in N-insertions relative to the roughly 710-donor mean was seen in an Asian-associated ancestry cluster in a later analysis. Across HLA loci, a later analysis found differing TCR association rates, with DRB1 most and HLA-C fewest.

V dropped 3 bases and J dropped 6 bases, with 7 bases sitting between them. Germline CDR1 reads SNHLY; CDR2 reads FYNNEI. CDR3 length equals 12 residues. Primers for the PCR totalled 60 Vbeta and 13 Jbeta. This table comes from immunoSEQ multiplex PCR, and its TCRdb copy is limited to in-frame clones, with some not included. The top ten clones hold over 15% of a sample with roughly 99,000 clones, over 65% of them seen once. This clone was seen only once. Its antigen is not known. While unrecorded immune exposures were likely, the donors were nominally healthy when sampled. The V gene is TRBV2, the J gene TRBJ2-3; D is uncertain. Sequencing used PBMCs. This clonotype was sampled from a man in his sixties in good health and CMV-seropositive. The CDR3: CASSDIPDTQYF. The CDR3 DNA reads TGTGCCAGCAGTGATATTCCGGATACGCAGTATTTT.